Below are 13 T cell receptor beta chains sequenced from a single sample in a study of Tregs in tolerant kidney transplant recipients. Sequenced by immunoSEQ multiplex PCR; TCRdb stores in-frame clones only, minus some. The data show roughly 80,000 clones, around 93% seen once. Sequenced material: Tregs from blood, taken before the transplant. These receptors all come from a human donor who received a combined kidney and bone marrow transplant.

The rearrangement uses TRBV29-1 and TRBJ1-1; tentatively, D is TRBD1 (6 bases). The CDR3 sequence is 14 residues long. Germline values: CDR1 SQVTM, CDR2 ANQGSEA. V dropped 2 bases and J dropped 3 bases, with 13 bases sitting between them. CDR3 sequence (DNA): TGCAGCGTTGAACAGGGGAACCGGGACACTGAAGCTTTCTTT. This codes for CSVEQGNRDTEAFF.

The rearrangement links TRBV7-2 to TRBJ2-3; 14 bases agree with TRBD2. The CDR3 has 17 residues. Looked up from germline, CDR1 is SGHTA and CDR2 is FQGNSA. The trim removed 1 base at V and 0 bases at J, leaving 0 bases unmatched. The CDR3 protein is CASSLGTSGRSTDTQYF. CDR3 bases: TGTGCCAGCAGCTTAGGGACTAGCGGGAGGAGCACAGATACGCAGTATTTT. Full variable domain (outside the CDR3, taken from reference TRBV7-2 and TRBJ2-3): GAGVSQSPSNKVTEKGKDVELRCDPISGHTALYWYRQSLGQGLEFLIYFQGNSAPDKSGLPSDRFSAERTGGSVSTLTIQRTQQEDSAVYLCASSLGTSGRSTDTQYFGPGTRLTVL.

The rearrangement uses TRBV19 and TRBJ2-7, with 7 bases fitting TRBD2. CDR3 size: 14 residues. V was clipped by 5 bases and J by 2 bases; unmatched bases: 6. Looked up from germline, CDR1 is LNHDA and CDR2 is SQIVND (reference sequence). The CDR3 DNA reads TGTGCCAGTAGTCCTAGCGGACTCCCCTACGAGCAGTACTTC. This gives the protein CASSPSGLPYEQYF.

V is TRBV6-6 and J is TRBJ2-7; TRBD1 matches at 8 bases. Germline CDR1 and CDR2: MNHNY and SVGAGI (reference sequence). There are 15 residues in the CDR3. V dropped 7 bases and J dropped 3; count of bases not matched to a gene: 11. CDR3 residues: CASKGPGQEFYEQYF. CDR3 DNA sequence: TGTGCCAGCAAGGGGCCGGGACAGGAATTCTACGAGCAGTACTTC.

The rearrangement uses TRBV5-1 and TRBJ2-3; no clear D gene. The V gene lost 8 bases and the J gene lost 0 bases, with 10 bases spanning the gap. Germline V lookup: CDR1 SGHRS, CDR2 YFSETQ. The CDR3 consists of 13 residues. CDR3 coding DNA: TGCGCCAGTTTGGGTCCCAGCACAGATACGCAGTATTTT. It encodes CASLGPSTDTQYF.

V and J are TRBV6-4 and TRBJ2-3, with 11 bases identical to TRBD2. Germline V gene sequence: CDR1 MRHNA, CDR2 SNTAGT. Trimming removed 4 bases from V and 5 bases from J; junction bases left unmatched: 11. The CDR3 is 17 residues long. Here the CDR3 reads CASSAETSGSRKDTQYF. CDR3 coding DNA: TGTGCCAGCAGTGCCGAAACTAGCGGGAGTAGGAAAGATACGCAGTATTTT.

The rearrangement links TRBV9 to TRBJ1-2; D gene unclear. The CDR3 is 14 residues long. The germline CDR1 and CDR2 sequences are SGDLS and YYNGEE. V was pared by 6 bases and J by 4 bases, with 16 bases between. The CDR3 DNA sequence: TGTGCCAGCACTACACCGACTGGAGTCTATGGCTACACCTTC. This sequence encodes CASTTPTGVYGYTF.

The chain combines TRBV27 with TRBJ2-3; the D gene is possibly TRBD1 (6 bases). The CDR3 is 15 residues long. Germline values: CDR1 MNHEY, CDR2 SMNVEV (reference sequence). Between the trimmed V and J ends, which lost 4 bases and 1 base, there was a span of 12 bases. CDR3 region: CASSYGGAGTDTQYF. DNA of the CDR3: TGTGCCAGCAGTTATGGGGGCGCTGGCACAGATACGCAGTATTTT.

This chain links TRBV6-6 with TRBJ2-1; 7 bases align to TRBD2. The CDR3 sequence is 13 residues long. The V segment lost 4 bases and the J segment 10 bases; nucleotides outside the gene matches: 7. Per the germline V gene, CDR1 is MNHNY and CDR2 is SVGAGI (reference sequence). The DNA of the CDR3 is TGTGCCAGCAGTTCCACGGGGGGAGGCGAGCAGTTCTTC. It yields the protein CASSSTGGGEQFF.

The chain couples TRBV7-2 to TRBJ2-2; 7 nucleotides agree with TRBD2. The CDR3 covers 18 residues. V lost 1 base to trimming and J lost 2 bases; unmatched junction nucleotides: 10. Germline V gene data show CDR1 as SGHTA and CDR2 as FQGNSA. The CDR3 region has the DNA TGTGCCAGCAGCTTAGAAAGGGTAGCGGGCTCCAACACCGGGGAGCTGTTTTTT. Residues: CASSLERVAGSNTGELFF.

J is TRBJ2-5 and V is TRBV5-4; D possibly corresponds to TRBD1 (6 bases). Per germline, CDR1 SGHNT and CDR2 YYREEE (reference sequence). The CDR3 is made up of 16 amino acids. Trimming took 4 bases from V and 3 from J, leaving 19 bases between them. CDR3 in amino acids: CASSLGAGSLKETQYF. The DNA for the CDR3 is TGTGCCAGCAGCCTGGGGGCAGGGAGTTTGAAAGAGACCCAGTACTTC.

This rearrangement joins TRBV30 to TRBJ1-1; D is uncertain. V was pared by 3 bases and J by 5 bases, with 16 bases between. This CDR3 contains 14 residues. Germline CDR1 GTSNPN, CDR2 SVGIG (reference sequence). The CDR3 DNA sequence: TGTGCCTGGAGGGGCCGGAAAGGGAGGACTGAAGCTTTCTTT. Amino acid sequence: CAWRGRKGRTEAFF.

V is TRBV5-1 and J is TRBJ2-1; D possibly corresponds to TRBD2 (6 bases). V lost 6 bases, J lost 2 bases, and 15 bases lay in between. The CDR3 is 15 amino acids. The V gene's germline CDR1 is SGHRS and CDR2 YFSETQ. The chain's CDR3 is CASTRAEGAYNEQFF. The CDR3 coding sequence is TGCGCCAGCACCCGGGCGGAGGGAGCCTACAATGAGCAGTTCTTC.